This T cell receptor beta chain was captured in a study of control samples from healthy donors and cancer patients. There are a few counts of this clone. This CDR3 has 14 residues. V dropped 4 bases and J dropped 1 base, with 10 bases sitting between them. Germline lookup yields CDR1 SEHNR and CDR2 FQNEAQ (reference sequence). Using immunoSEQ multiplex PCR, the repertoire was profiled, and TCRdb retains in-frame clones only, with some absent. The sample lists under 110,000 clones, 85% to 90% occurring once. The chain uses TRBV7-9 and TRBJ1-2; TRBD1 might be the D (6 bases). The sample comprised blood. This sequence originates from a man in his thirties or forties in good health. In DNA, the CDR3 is TGTGCCAGCAGCTCCGGACAGCTTAACTATGGCTACACCTTC. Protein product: CASSSGQLNYGYTF.